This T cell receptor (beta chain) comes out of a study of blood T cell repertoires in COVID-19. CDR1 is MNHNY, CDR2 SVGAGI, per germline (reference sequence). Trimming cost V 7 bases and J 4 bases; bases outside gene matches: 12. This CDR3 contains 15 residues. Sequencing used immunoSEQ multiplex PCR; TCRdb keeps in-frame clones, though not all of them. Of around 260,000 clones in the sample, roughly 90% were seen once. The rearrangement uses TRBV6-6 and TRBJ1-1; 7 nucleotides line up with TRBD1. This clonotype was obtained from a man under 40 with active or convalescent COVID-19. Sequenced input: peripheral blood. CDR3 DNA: TGTGCCAGCAACTTACGACAGGGCGAGGGCACTGAAGCTTTCTTT. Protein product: CASNLRQGEGTEAFF.